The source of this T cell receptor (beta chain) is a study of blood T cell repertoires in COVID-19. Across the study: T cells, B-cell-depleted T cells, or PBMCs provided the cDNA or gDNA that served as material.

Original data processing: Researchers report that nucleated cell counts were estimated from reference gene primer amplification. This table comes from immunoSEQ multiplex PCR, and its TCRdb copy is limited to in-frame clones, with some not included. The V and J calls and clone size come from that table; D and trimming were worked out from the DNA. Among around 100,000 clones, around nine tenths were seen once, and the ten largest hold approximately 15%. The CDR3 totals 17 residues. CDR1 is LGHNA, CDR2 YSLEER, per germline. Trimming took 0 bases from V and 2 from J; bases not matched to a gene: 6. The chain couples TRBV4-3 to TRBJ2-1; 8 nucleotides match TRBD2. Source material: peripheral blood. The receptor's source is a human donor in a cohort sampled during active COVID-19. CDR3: CASSQETLAGAYNEQFF. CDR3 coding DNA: TGCGCCAGCAGCCAAGAAACCCTAGCGGGCGCCTACAATGAGCAGTTCTTC.